This TCR beta chain stems from a study of cytomegalovirus exposure and HLA in healthy donors. At the level of the study: Sequencing of roughly 180 million T cells in an earlier analysis found 100 million or so unique TCR beta sequences. HLA-typed donors were the source of 90 million or so unique TCRs, which an early data release held.

V shed 5 bases and J shed 6 bases, with 8 bases lying between them. The CDR3 totals 12 residues. CDR1 is MNHEY and CDR2 is SVGAGI in the germline V gene. Primers included in the PCR were 60 Vbeta and 13 Jbeta primers. Clones were read by immunoSEQ multiplex PCR, and TCRdb kept only the in-frame ones, dropping some. The data show about 160,000 clones, roughly 80% seen once. The sample taken for sequencing was PBMCs. This chain links TRBV6-5 with TRBJ1-3, with D unresolved. This clonotype was obtained from a man aged 45-65 years in good health and CMV-seropositive. CDR3 residues: CASSDGVNTIYF. The CDR3, as DNA: TGTGCCAGCAGTGACGGGGTAAACACCATATATTTT.